What follows describes a single T cell receptor beta chain. TCRdb re-called the RT-PCR reads through MiXCR, storing one row per CDR3 protein. The repertoire holds some 200,000 distinct CDR3 sequences, with 41% as singletons. The sample originates from a study of patients and donors after allogeneic stem cell transplantation. This CDR3 is 16 amino acids long. V was clipped by 0 bases and J by 1 base; unmatched bases: 5. From germline, CDR1 is LNHNV and CDR2 YYDKDF (reference sequence). The chain employs TRBV15 and TRBJ2-7; TRBD2 agrees at 8 bases. The sequenced sample was blood, either unsorted or a sorted T cell fraction (not recorded which). This TCR came from a human donor who was either an allogeneic HSCT recipient or a stem cell or donor lymphocyte infusion donor (not recorded which). It is not recorded whose cells these are; they may come from a transplant donor. CDR3 nucleotide sequence: TGTGCCACCAGCAGAGATATGGGCGGGGGGTCCTACGAGCAGTACTTC. Translated: CATSRDMGGGSYEQYF.